This is a list of T cell receptor beta chains from one sample in a study of memory CD4+ T cells and cytomegalovirus serostatus. Clones were read by immunoSEQ multiplex PCR, and TCRdb kept only the in-frame ones, dropping some. The repertoire holds 30,000 to 40,000 clones, with 70% to 80% as singletons. The sample was memory CD4+ T cells from blood. The receptor source for this set is an adult in good health and CMV-seropositive. Both conserved end residues are part of each CDR3. A D gene is named only where the DNA matches it firmly. Only part of the rows carry a size: once, few, many, or a class if the clone is expanded.

clone size: -; D gene: TRBD1; V gene: TRBV4-3; J gene: TRBJ2-2; CDR3 DNA: TGCGCCAGCAGCCAAGAAGTGAAGCGACAGGGGGTTAGGGCCGGGGAGCTGTTTTTT; CDR3 protein: CASSQEVKRQGVRAGELFF
clone size: -; D gene: TRBD2; V gene: TRBV5-6; J gene: TRBJ2-1; CDR3 DNA: TGTGCCAGCAGCAAGACTAGCGGGAGTTACAATGAGCAGTTCTTC; CDR3 protein: CASSKTSGSYNEQFF
clone size: once; D gene: -; V gene: TRBV7-7; J gene: TRBJ2-1; CDR3 DNA: TGTGCTAGCAGCCTGGGCCGGGGGACCAGGGGCAATGAGCAGTTCTTC; CDR3 protein: CASSLGRGTRGNEQFF
clone size: -; D gene: TRBD2; V gene: TRBV4-3; J gene: TRBJ2-2; CDR3 DNA: TGCGCCAGCAGCCAATTGGGGCTTAGTCTGGGGGGGGCGAACACCGGGGAGCTGTTTTTT; CDR3 protein: CASSQLGLSLGGANTGELFF
clone size: -; D gene: -; V gene: TRBV5-1; J gene: TRBJ1-1; CDR3 DNA: TGCGCCAGCAGTCATAACAGGGAGACGAACACTGAAGCTTTCTTT; CDR3 protein: CASSHNRETNTEAFF
clone size: once; D gene: TRBD2; V gene: TRBV4-3; J gene: TRBJ2-3; CDR3 DNA: TGCGCCAGCAGCCAAGATGGGGGGGACGGCACAGATACGCAGTATTTT; CDR3 protein: CASSQDGGDGTDTQYF
clone size: -; D gene: TRBD2; V gene: TRBV7-3; J gene: TRBJ2-7; CDR3 DNA: TGTGCCAGCAGCCTTACGGGGAGCGGGAGCTACGAGCAGTACTTC; CDR3 protein: CASSLTGSGSYEQYF
clone size: -; D gene: TRBD1; V gene: TRBV29-1; J gene: TRBJ2-1; CDR3 DNA: TGCAGCGTTTTAGGGGGCCGCTCCTACAATGAGCAGTTCTTC; CDR3 protein: CSVLGGRSYNEQFF
clone size: -; D gene: -; V gene: TRBV9; J gene: TRBJ2-3; CDR3 DNA: TGTGCCAGCAGCGTCGACTACTCCACAGATACGCAGTATTTT; CDR3 protein: CASSVDYSTDTQYF
clone size: -; D gene: -; V gene: TRBV10-1; J gene: TRBJ1-6; CDR3 DNA: TGCGCCAGCAGTGAAGGGTCACCCCTCCACTTT; CDR3 protein: CASSEGSPLHF
clone size: -; D gene: -; V gene: TRBV2; J gene: TRBJ1-2; CDR3 DNA: TGTGCCAGCAGCCTCGACCCAGCCGCTGGCTACACCTTC; CDR3 protein: CASSLDPAAGYTF
clone size: -; D gene: TRBD1; V gene: TRBV19; J gene: TRBJ1-5; CDR3 DNA: TGTGCCAGTACCCCCCGGGACAGTTACTATAGCAATCAGCCCCAGCATTTT; CDR3 protein: CASTPRDSYYSNQPQHF
clone size: once; D gene: -; V gene: TRBV7-3; J gene: TRBJ1-5; CDR3 DNA: TGTGCCAGCAGCTTAAGTAGCAATCAGCCCCAGCATTTT; CDR3 protein: CASSLSSNQPQHF
clone size: -; D gene: -; V gene: TRBV20-1; J gene: TRBJ1-2; CDR3 DNA: TGCAGCGCGGACGGGGACTATGGCTACACCTTC; CDR3 protein: CSADGDYGYTF
clone size: -; D gene: TRBD2; V gene: TRBV4-3; J gene: TRBJ2-6; CDR3 DNA: TGCGCCAGCAGCCAAGATGGGGGGGTGGGTTCTGGGGCCAACGTCCTGACTTTC; CDR3 protein: CASSQDGGVGSGANVLTF
clone size: -; D gene: -; V gene: TRBV19; J gene: TRBJ1-1; CDR3 DNA: TGTGCCAGTAGAGGGATGGAGGGGGTTATGGGCACTGAAGCTTTCTTT; CDR3 protein: CASRGMEGVMGTEAFF
clone size: once; D gene: -; V gene: TRBV6-6; J gene: TRBJ2-7; CDR3 DNA: TGTGCCAGCAGCCCCGGACAGCCCGTGGAGGGTTACGAGCAGTACTTC; CDR3 protein: CASSPGQPVEGYEQYF
clone size: -; D gene: -; V gene: TRBV11-1; J gene: TRBJ2-5; CDR3 DNA: TGTGCCAGCAGCCTCGTGGCCCTTGGAGAGACCCAGTACTTC; CDR3 protein: CASSLVALGETQYF
clone size: -; D gene: -; V gene: TRBV6-5; J gene: TRBJ1-1; CDR3 DNA: TGTGCCAGCAGTTACGGGTCGGGGAACACTGAAGCTTTCTTT; CDR3 protein: CASSYGSGNTEAFF
clone size: few; D gene: -; V gene: TRBV11-1; J gene: TRBJ2-3; CDR3 DNA: TGTGCCAGCAGCTTATTGGCGGGGACAGAGACCACAGATACGCAGTATTTT; CDR3 protein: CASSLLAGTETTDTQYF
clone size: -; D gene: TRBD1; V gene: TRBV5-8; J gene: TRBJ2-2; CDR3 DNA: TGTGCCAGCAGACCGGGACAGGGGAGTTTTTCCGGGGAGCTGTTTTTT; CDR3 protein: CASRPGQGSFSGELFF